The 31 T cell receptor beta chains below all came from one sample that was sequenced in a study. A single record per CDR3 protein comes from TCRdb applying MiXCR to the 5' RACE reads. The data show about 54,000 distinct CDR3 sequences, with more than 15% seen just once and approximately 2.3% held by the top ten. Sequencing was carried out using naive CD4+ T cells sorted from blood. Specified subset: naive CD4+ T cells, CD4+CD45RA+CD25-. The origin of the receptors is a female donor with breast cancer.

Ten or more counts support this clonotype. The rearrangement links TRBV29-1 to TRBJ1-5, with a possible D match to TRBD1 (6 bases). There are 13 residues in the CDR3. From germline, CDR1 is SQVTM and CDR2 ANQGSEA. V dropped 4 bases and J dropped 6 bases, with 13 bases sitting between them. CDR3 DNA: TGCAGCGTTGCGTCGCAGGGGCGTCAGCCCCAGCATTTT. Its protein product is CSVASQGRQPQHF.

The V gene is TRBV3-1, the J gene TRBJ2-3; 10 bases agree with TRBD2. Germline values: CDR1 LGHDT, CDR2 YNNKEL (reference sequence). The CDR3 sequence is 17 residues long. V lost 0 bases, J lost 6 bases, and 9 bases stayed unmatched. The CDR3 spells CASSQDRLAGRRDTQYF. The CDR3 DNA reads TGTGCCAGCAGCCAAGACCGACTAGCGGGTCGCCGGGATACGCAGTATTTT.

This clonotype was seen a handful of times. The rearrangement joins TRBV20-1 to TRBJ2-7; TRBD2 matches at 11 bases. This CDR3 region has 15 residues. CDR1 DFQATT and CDR2 SNEGSKA come from the germline V gene (reference sequence). The V gene end was trimmed by 5 bases and the J gene end by 2 bases; junction bases not matched to a gene: 8. CDR3 residues: CSAFKTSGKTYEQYF. The CDR3 DNA reads as TGCAGTGCTTTTAAGACTAGCGGGAAAACCTACGAGCAGTACTTC.

This clonotype was observed many times. The CDR3, as DNA: TGTGCCAGCGAAGGGGGGGACTATGAGCAGTTCTTC. Protein sequence: CASEGGDYEQFF. The chain couples TRBV6-2 or TRBV6-3 to TRBJ2-1; D is perhaps TRBD2 (7 bases). Deletions cut 8 bases from V and 8 bases from J, with 13 bases between. Germline V gene data show CDR1 as MNHEY and CDR2 as SVGEGT. The CDR3 totals 12 residues.

This clonotype was counted at least ten times. The chain recombines TRBV7-9 with TRBJ2-1; 14 nucleotides match TRBD2. From germline, CDR1 is SEHNR and CDR2 FQNEAQ (reference sequence). The trim removed 1 base at V and 0 bases at J, leaving 5 bases unmatched. The CDR3 extends over 19 amino acids. Here the CDR3 reads CASSLGGLAGDLSYNEQFF. For the CDR3, the DNA is TGTGCCAGCAGCTTAGGGGGACTAGCGGGGGACCTCTCCTACAATGAGCAGTTCTTC.

As DNA, the CDR3 is TGTGCCAGCAGCCGCTATGCAGGAGGGGAGACCCAGTACTTC. Encoded protein: CASSRYAGGETQYF. The chain employs TRBV12-3 or TRBV12-4 and TRBJ2-5; D may be TRBD2 (6 bases). This CDR3 comprises 14 residues. Trimming removed 6 bases from V and 5 bases from J, with 16 bases in between.

CDR3 loop: CASTPWAGSTGELFF. For the CDR3, the DNA is TGTGCCAGCACTCCCTGGGCAGGTAGCACCGGGGAGCTGTTTTTT. The V and J genes are TRBV27 and TRBJ2-2; D not certain. CDR1 and CDR2 from the germline V gene are MNHEY and SMNVEV (reference sequence). There are 15 residues in the CDR3. With 7 bases removed from V and 4 bases from J, the gap between germline ends came to 16 bases.

V gene TRBV27 combines with J gene TRBJ2-7; no clear D gene. Trimming cost V 5 bases and J 5 bases, with 22 bases left between them. The CDR3 runs 16 residues. Germline V lookup: CDR1 MNHEY, CDR2 SMNVEV (reference sequence). As DNA, the CDR3 is TGTGCCAGCAGTAATCGACCGACACCGGTAACTGACGAGCAGTACTTC. Translating it yields CASSNRPTPVTDEQYF.

Only a few counts were recorded for this clonotype. The chain carries TRBV28 and TRBJ1-6, with no clear D. This CDR3 has 14 amino acids. Germline lookup yields CDR1 MDHEN and CDR2 SYDVKM. Between the trimmed V and J ends, which lost 6 bases and 7 bases, there was a span of 13 bases. CDR3 coding DNA: TGTGCCAGCAGCCTTGAGGGAGGCAATTCACCCCTCCACTTT. As protein: CASSLEGGNSPLHF.

Comments on this clonotype: A much larger clone differs from this one at a single base, so this may be a read error. The chain couples TRBV5-1 to TRBJ2-7; a possible D gene is TRBD2 (5 bases). The CDR3 is made up of 13 amino acids. Germline V gene data show CDR1 as SGHRS and CDR2 as YFSETQ. The CDR3 is CASSLRGSYEQCF. The CDR3 region has the DNA TGCGCCAGCAGCTTGCGGGGTTCCTACGAGCAGTGCTTC.

Ten or more counts support this clonotype. This chain connects TRBV15 to TRBJ2-7; 9 bases match TRBD2. The V segment lost 4 bases and the J segment 5 bases; nucleotides outside the gene matches: 6. Germline V lookup: CDR1 LNHNV, CDR2 YYDKDF (reference sequence). The CDR3 totals 14 residues. The CDR3 region is CATSTRAGGDEQYF. The CDR3 DNA sequence: TGTGCCACCAGCACTCGAGCGGGAGGAGACGAGCAGTACTTC. The variable domain in full, with the rest retrieved from reference TRBV15 and TRBJ2-7, is DAMVIQNPRYQVTQFGKPVTLSCSQTLNHNVMYWYQQKSSQAPKLLFHYYDKDFNNEADTPDNFQSRRPNTSFCFLDIRSPGLGDTAMYLCATSTRAGGDEQYFGPGTRLTVT.

The chain is built from TRBV24-1 and TRBJ1-1; no clear D. Germline V gene data show CDR1 as KGHDR and CDR2 as SFDVKD. The CDR3 loop spans 13 amino acids. V gave up 2 bases and J gave up 3 bases, with 6 bases separating them. The CDR3, as DNA: TGTGCCACCAGTGATTCGTGGGACACTGAAGCTTTCTTT. Its translation: CATSDSWDTEAFF.

This clonotype was detected ten times or more. J is TRBJ2-1 and V is TRBV5-1; TRBD2 aligns across 8 bases. This CDR3 has 14 residues. V trimming: 2 bases; J trimming: 6 bases; junction bases outside the gene matches: 4. Per the germline V gene, CDR1 is SGHRS and CDR2 is YFSETQ. CDR3 sequence reads: CASSLAGEFNEQFF. The CDR3 DNA is TGCGCCAGCAGCTTAGCGGGAGAGTTCAATGAGCAGTTCTTC.

This clonotype was detected only a few times. This chain uses TRBV20-1 with TRBJ2-1; 12 nucleotides align to TRBD2. CDR3 length: 16 amino acids. Per germline, CDR1 DFQATT and CDR2 SNEGSKA (reference sequence). V shed 0 bases and J 9 bases; nucleotides not matched to a gene: 9. The CDR3 reads CSARDSRLAGAGEQFF. For the CDR3, the DNA is TGCAGTGCTAGAGATTCCCGACTAGCGGGAGCGGGTGAGCAGTTCTTC.

This clonotype was found a few times. The V and J genes are TRBV24-1 and TRBJ2-1; D unresolved. V dropped 7 bases and J dropped 9 bases, with 9 bases sitting between them. CDR3 length equals 11 residues. CDR1 and CDR2 (germline): KGHDR, SFDVKD. The CDR3 DNA reads as TGTGCCACCAGGTTTTTAGGTGAGCAGTTCTTC. It yields the protein CATRFLGEQFF.

This clonotype was observed a few times. The chain joins TRBV28 to TRBJ1-2; D not resolved. Germline V gene sequence: CDR1 MDHEN, CDR2 SYDVKM. The CDR3 runs to 12 residues. V lost 5 bases, J lost 8 bases, and 12 bases lay in between. The CDR3 region is CASSTGIGGYTF. The DNA of the CDR3 is TGTGCCAGCAGTACGGGGATCGGAGGCTACACCTTC.

The V gene is TRBV5-1, the J gene TRBJ1-2; 10 bases fit TRBD1. CDR1 is SGHRS and CDR2 is YFSETQ in the germline V gene. V was clipped by 4 bases and J by 5 bases; unmatched bases: 5. This CDR3 spans 14 amino acids. The CDR3 DNA reads TGCGCCAGCAGCCTCCGACAGGGGGCTTATGGCTACACCTTC. This translates into CASSLRQGAYGYTF. Full variable domain (missing parts from reference TRBV5-1 and TRBJ1-2): KAGVTQTPRYLIKTRGQQVTLSCSPISGHRSVSWYQQTPGQGLQFLFEYFSETQRNKGNFPGRFSGRQFSNSRSEMNVSTLELGDSALYLCASSLRQGAYGYTFGSGTRLTVV.

This clonotype was seen many times. The rearrangement uses TRBV20-1 and TRBJ1-2, with 7 bases that match TRBD1. Germline V gives CDR1 DFQATT, CDR2 SNEGSKA (reference sequence). The CDR3 loop spans 14 amino acids. V shed 6 bases and J 6 bases; nucleotides not matched to a gene: 13. CDR3 amino acids: CSAINTEGGHGYTF. Here the CDR3 DNA reads TGCAGTGCCATCAATACAGAAGGGGGCCATGGCTACACCTTC.

This clonotype has only a few counts. The chain recombines TRBV9 with TRBJ2-2, with unresolved D. The CDR3 runs to 15 residues. In germline, CDR1 is SGDLS, CDR2 YYNGEE. The germline V and J ends were trimmed by 1 base and 0 bases, with 7 bases remaining between them. CDR3 sequence (DNA): TGTGCCAGCAGCGTATCACGTGCGAACACCGGGGAGCTGTTTTTT. This sequence encodes CASSVSRANTGELFF.

Ten or more counts support this clonotype. The chain links TRBV7-2 to TRBJ2-2; TRBD2 aligns across 10 bases. The CDR3 is 16 amino acids. V dropped 5 bases and J dropped 4; count of bases not matched to a gene: 7. Germline loops: CDR1 SGHTA, CDR2 FQGNSA. Written as DNA, the CDR3 is TGTGCCAGCAGCCCCCCGGGACTAGCGAGCACCGGGGAGCTGTTTTTT. Its translation: CASSPPGLASTGELFF. Complete variable domain (other parts from reference TRBV7-2 and TRBJ2-2): GAGVSQSPSNKVTEKGKDVELRCDPISGHTALYWYRQSLGQGLEFLIYFQGNSAPDKSGLPSDRFSAERTGGSVSTLTIQRTQQEDSAVYLCASSPPGLASTGELFFGEGSRLTVL.

About this clonotype: A read error may explain this, as a much larger clone is one base away. The chain recombines TRBV20-1 with TRBJ2-1; D possibly corresponds to TRBD1 (6 bases). The CDR3 contains 12 residues. The germline gives CDR1 DFQATT, CDR2 SNEGSKA (reference sequence). The chain's CDR3 is CSAQGTNNEQSF. As DNA, the CDR3 is TGCAGTGCCCAAGGGACAAACAATGAGCAGTCCTTC.

This clonotype has a handful of counts. The V gene is TRBV29-1, the J gene TRBJ1-1, with D unclear. Germline CDR1 reads SQVTM; CDR2 reads ANQGSEA. V was cut by 6 bases and J by 4 bases, with 12 bases left in between. CDR3 length equals 12 residues. The CDR3 bases are TGCAGCGTGAAGGGATGGGGCACTGAAGCTTTCTTT. Translated: CSVKGWGTEAFF.

J is TRBJ2-5 and V is TRBV9; TRBD1 is a possible D gene (6 bases). CDR1 and CDR2 from the germline V gene are SGDLS and YYNGEE. The CDR3 covers 16 residues. The V and J ends lost 3 bases and 4 bases respectively, with 19 bases between them. CDR3 sequence reads: CASSDGTTKGRETQYF. DNA of the CDR3: TGTGCCAGCAGCGACGGGACAACAAAAGGAAGAGAGACCCAGTACTTC. The whole variable domain, remainder taken from reference TRBV9 and TRBJ2-5, is DSGVTQTPKHLITATGQRVTLRCSPRSGDLSVYWYQQSLDQGLQFLIQYYNGEERAKGNILERFSAQQFPDLHSELNLSSLELGDSALYFCASSDGTTKGRETQYFGPGTRLLVL.

This clonotype was seen many times. The chain links TRBV7-2 to TRBJ2-7, with D perhaps TRBD2 (5 bases). Trimming stripped 1 base from V and 0 bases from J, with 7 bases between. There are 14 residues in the CDR3. Germline CDR1 SGHTA, CDR2 FQGNSA. CDR3 sequence: CASSLGGISYEQYF. In nucleotides, the CDR3 is TGTGCCAGCAGCTTAGGAGGGATCTCCTACGAGCAGTACTTC.

In the case of this clonotype: No conserved phenylalanine or tryptophan is present at the end of the CDR3, so a read error is the likely explanation. The chain uses TRBV6-6 and TRBJ2-5, with D unclear. The V and J ends lost 2 bases and 3 bases respectively, with 4 bases between them. Germline V CDR1 and CDR2: MNHNY, SVGAGI (reference sequence). CDR3 length: 12 amino acids. Here the CDR3 reads CASSYPKETQYL. The CDR3 region has the DNA TGTGCCAGCAGTTACCCCAAAGAGACCCAGTACCTC.

This clonotype has at least ten counts. The chain uses TRBV5-1 and TRBJ2-2; D is unresolved. This CDR3 has 13 residues. Germline V gene sequence: CDR1 SGHRS, CDR2 YFSETQ. Trimming stripped 4 bases from V and 0 bases from J, with 4 bases between. The CDR3 DNA reads as TGCGCCAGCAGCAGACCGAACACCGGGGAGCTGTTTTTT. As protein: CASSRPNTGELFF. The full variable domain, in which reference TRBV5-1 and TRBJ2-2 provide the parts outside the CDR3, is KAGVTQTPRYLIKTRGQQVTLSCSPISGHRSVSWYQQTPGQGLQFLFEYFSETQRNKGNFPGRFSGRQFSNSRSEMNVSTLELGDSALYLCASSRPNTGELFFGEGSRLTVL.

The chain combines TRBV12-3 or TRBV12-4 with TRBJ2-2, with 9 bases fitting TRBD2. Trimming at V came to 9 bases and at J to 4 bases, leaving 6 bases not matched to a gene. The CDR3 consists of 14 residues. The CDR3 reads CASLAGRSTGELFF. For the CDR3, the DNA is TGTGCCAGTCTAGCGGGAAGGTCCACCGGGGAGCTGTTTTTT.

This clonotype showed up many times. This chain joins TRBV20-1 and TRBJ2-2, with TRBD2 matching 11 bases. Germline-derived CDR1 and CDR2 are DFQATT and SNEGSKA (reference sequence). V dropped 4 bases and J dropped 5; count of bases not matched to a gene: 6. The CDR3 is made up of 15 amino acids. DNA for the CDR3: TGCAGTGCTACTACTAGCGGGAGTTTAACCGGGGAGCTGTTTTTT. Its translation is CSATTSGSLTGELFF.

This clonotype was seen repeatedly, ten times or more. V and J are TRBV4-2 and TRBJ1-2; a possible D gene is TRBD1 (6 bases). CDR3 length: 13 residues. The ends were cut back, 5 bases at V and 1 base at J, with 8 bases in the middle. Germline V gives CDR1 LGHNA, CDR2 YNFKEQ. CDR3 sequence: CASSKGDNYGYTF. The CDR3, as DNA: TGTGCCAGCAGCAAGGGGGATAACTATGGCTACACCTTC.

This clonotype was observed at least ten times. V usage is TRBV5-1 and J usage is TRBJ2-1; D is uncertain. Trimming shortened V by 4 bases and J by 2 bases, and 10 bases separated the two germline ends. The CDR3 consists of 14 residues. Germline V gene data show CDR1 as SGHRS and CDR2 as YFSETQ. In DNA, the CDR3 is TGCGCCAGCAGCCCCCGCCCCCCCTACAATGAGCAGTTCTTC. Residues: CASSPRPPYNEQFF.

In this sample, this clonotype turned up a few times. The chain combines TRBV29-1 with TRBJ2-6; tentatively, D is TRBD1 (6 bases). This CDR3 comprises 17 residues. CDR1 SQVTM and CDR2 ANQGSEA come from the germline V gene. V was trimmed by 6 bases and J by 0 bases, leaving 18 bases between them. CDR3 region: CSVGASDRYSGANVLTF. Here the CDR3 DNA reads TGCAGCGTGGGGGCGTCAGACCGCTACTCTGGGGCCAACGTCCTGACTTTC.